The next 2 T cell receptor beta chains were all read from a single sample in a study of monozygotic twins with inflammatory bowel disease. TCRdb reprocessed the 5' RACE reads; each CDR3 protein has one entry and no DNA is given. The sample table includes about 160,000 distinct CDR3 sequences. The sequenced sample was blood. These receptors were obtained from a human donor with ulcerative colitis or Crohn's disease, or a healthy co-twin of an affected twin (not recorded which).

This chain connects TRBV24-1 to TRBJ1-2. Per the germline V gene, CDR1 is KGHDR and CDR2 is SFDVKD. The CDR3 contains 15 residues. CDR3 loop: CATRNRTFQNYGYIF.

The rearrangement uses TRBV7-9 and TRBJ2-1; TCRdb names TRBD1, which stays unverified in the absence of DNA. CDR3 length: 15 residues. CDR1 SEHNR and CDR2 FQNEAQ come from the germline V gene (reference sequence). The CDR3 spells CASTKPGTGVREQFF.